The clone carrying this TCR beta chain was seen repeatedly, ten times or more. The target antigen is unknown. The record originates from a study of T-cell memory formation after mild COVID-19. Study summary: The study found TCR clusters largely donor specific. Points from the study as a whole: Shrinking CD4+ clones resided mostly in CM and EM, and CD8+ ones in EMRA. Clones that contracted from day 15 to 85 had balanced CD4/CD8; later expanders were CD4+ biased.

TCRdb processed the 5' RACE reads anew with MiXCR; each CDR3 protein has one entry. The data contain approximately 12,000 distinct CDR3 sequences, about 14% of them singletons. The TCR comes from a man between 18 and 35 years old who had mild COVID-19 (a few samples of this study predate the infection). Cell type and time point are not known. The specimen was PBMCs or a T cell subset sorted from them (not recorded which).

The CDR3 sequence is CAWRETYEQYF. DNA of the CDR3: TGTGCCTGGCGGGAGACCTACGAGCAGTACTTC. V usage is TRBV30 and J usage is TRBJ2-7, with TRBD2 as a possible D gene (6 bases). Trimming left V 5 bases short and J 2 bases short, with 7 bases between. Germline V gene data show CDR1 as GTSNPN and CDR2 as SVGIG (reference sequence). This CDR3 spans 11 amino acids.